This is a list of T cell receptor beta chains from one sample in a study of blood T cells in healthy people across ages. TCRdb re-called the 5' RACE reads with MiXCR, one entry per CDR3 protein. The sample consists of around 1,000,000 distinct CDR3 sequences, about 23% of them appearing once. Another study also made use of these data, one on T cells of mothers and their children.

The sample comprised blood. The receptors here all came from a girl aged 2-10 years in good health. Both conserved end residues are part of each CDR3. Fields, in order: D gene, V gene, clone size, J gene, CDR3 DNA, CDR3 protein. D genes are given only for firm matches. Expanded clones get a size class; other rows say once, few or many, or leave the size out.

.,TRBV10-3,.,TRBJ2-2,TGTGCCGGCATGCCCCATGGAGGGACCGGGGAGCTGTTTTTT,CAGMPHGGTGELFF
.,TRBV10-3,.,TRBJ2-2,TGTGCCATCAGTGAGCCGGTTGGGGCCGGGGAGCTGTTTTTT,CAISEPVGAGELFF
.,TRBV18,few,TRBJ2-7,TGTGCCAGCTCACCAGAGGTAACTTCCTACGAGCAGTACTTC,CASSPEVTSYEQYF
TRBD2,TRBV28,few,TRBJ2-7,TGTGCCAGCAACCTCCTGGCTAGCGGCTACGAGCAGTACTTC,CASNLLASGYEQYF
.,TRBV19,.,TRBJ2-1,TGTGCCAGTAGTATAGCGGGGAGCTCCTACAATGAGCAGTTCTTC,CASSIAGSSYNEQFF
.,TRBV9,.,TRBJ1-4,TGTGCCACGCACCCGAGGGGAACTAATGAAAAACTGTTTTTT,CATHPRGTNEKLFF
.,TRBV15,.,TRBJ1-4,TGTGCCACCAGCAGAGATCAAGATGTGAATGAAAAACTGTTTTTT,CATSRDQDVNEKLFF
.,TRBV29-1,few,TRBJ2-5,TGCAGCGTTGCCCAGGTCAAAGAGACCCAGTACTTC,CSVAQVKETQYF
.,TRBV5-6,.,TRBJ2-2,TGTGCCAGCAGCTTGTTCTCCGGGGAGCTGTTTTTT,CASSLFSGELFF
TRBD2,TRBV3-1,.,TRBJ2-3,TGTGCCAGCAGCCAAGATCTAACGGGAGGGGCCCCACAGTATTTT,CASSQDLTGGAPQYF
TRBD1,TRBV12-3/TRBV12-4,.,TRBJ2-4,TGTGCCAGCAGTGCCGAAGGACAGGGAAGGAACATTCAGTACTTC,CASSAEGQGRNIQYF
.,TRBV29-1,.,TRBJ2-7,TGCAGCGTTGAAGAGGGGTTAGGGGGTGCTTACGAGCAGTACTTC,CSVEEGLGGAYEQYF
TRBD2,TRBV12-3/TRBV12-4,once,TRBJ2-7,TGTGCCAGCAGCCGACTAGCGGGAGGGCCCCTCGAGCAGTACTTC,CASSRLAGGPLEQYF
TRBD1,TRBV20-1,.,TRBJ1-5,TGCAGTGCTACAACAGGGGTAGGGCAGCCCCAGCATTTT,CSATTGVGQPQHF
TRBD2,TRBV18,.,TRBJ2-3,TGTGCCAGCTCACCACAGAGCGGGGGAGATACGCAGTATTTT,CASSPQSGGDTQYF
.,TRBV6-1,.,TRBJ1-3,TGTGCCAGCAGCGGGGATTCTCTGAGCACCATATATTTT,CASSGDSLSTIYF
.,TRBV29-1,few,TRBJ2-3,TGCAGCGTTGGCCCCTACGCAGATACGCAGTATTTT,CSVGPYADTQYF
TRBD1,TRBV24-1,.,TRBJ2-7,TGTGCCACCAGTGAAAGTGGGACAGCCTACGAGCAGTACTTC,CATSESGTAYEQYF
TRBD1,TRBV29-1,.,TRBJ1-2,TGCAGCGTGGAACAGGGGAATGAGGGCTACACCTTC,CSVEQGNEGYTF
.,TRBV6-5,few,TRBJ1-2,TGTGCCAGCAGTAACGAGACGCCAGGACACCTCGCGGAGGGCTACACCTTC,CASSNETPGHLAEGYTF
TRBD1,TRBV6-5,few,TRBJ2-4,TGTGCCAGCAGTGCAACCAGGGGGTCGGCCAAAAACATTCAGTACTTC,CASSATRGSAKNIQYF
.,TRBV29-1,few,TRBJ1-1,TGCAGCGTGGGGCCGGACGGGCTTTCCACTGAAGCTTTCTTT,CSVGPDGLSTEAFF
.,TRBV10-3,few,TRBJ2-1,TGTGCCATCAGTGACTCCGACTCCTACAATGAGCAGTTCTTC,CAISDSDSYNEQFF
.,TRBV12-3/TRBV12-4,many,TRBJ2-6,TGTGCCAGCAGTTTTCGGCCTCATGAGGGGGGGATTAGCTCTGGGGCCAACGTCCTGACTTTC,CASSFRPHEGGISSGANVLTF
.,TRBV12-3/TRBV12-4,few,TRBJ1-5,TGTGCCAGCAACCTTCGAAGGGGAGTCGGCAATCAGCCCCAGCATTTT,CASNLRRGVGNQPQHF
TRBD1,TRBV29-1,.,TRBJ1-2,TGCAGCGTTGAATCACAGGGGCTCTATGGCTACACCTTC,CSVESQGLYGYTF
.,TRBV28,few,TRBJ2-4,TGTGCCAGCAGTCCCAACCAAAACATTCAGTACTTC,CASSPNQNIQYF
.,TRBV7-2,many,TRBJ2-5,TGTGCCAGCAGCGTGGAGGGGGCCCAGTACTTC,CASSVEGAQYF
.,TRBV28,few,TRBJ2-5,TGTGCCAGCAGTTTGAACTTCGCTCATCAAGAGACCCAGTACTTC,CASSLNFAHQETQYF
.,TRBV2,few,TRBJ2-2,TGTGCCGCGTCGGGCACCGGGGAGCTGTTTTTT,CAASGTGELFF
.,TRBV7-9,once,TRBJ1-1,TGTGCCAGCAGAATGGCAGATAACACTGAAGCTTTCTTT,CASRMADNTEAFF
.,TRBV25-1,.,TRBJ2-5,TGTGCCAGCAGTGAATTGACGGCTGAAGAGACCCAGTACTTC,CASSELTAEETQYF
.,TRBV3-1,.,TRBJ2-2,TGTGCCAGCAGCCAAGCATCCAACGCCGGGGAGCTGTTTTTT,CASSQASNAGELFF
TRBD2,TRBV20-1,.,TRBJ2-3,TGCAGTGCTAGAGGATGGACTAGCGACACAGATACGCAGTATTTT,CSARGWTSDTDTQYF
TRBD2,TRBV12-3/TRBV12-4,few,TRBJ2-1,TGTGCCAGCAGTGGGGCGGGGGGAGGTGAGCAGTTCTTC,CASSGAGGGEQFF
.,TRBV27,many,TRBJ1-4,TGTGCCAGCAGCTTACAGTCAACTAATGAAAAACTGTTTTTT,CASSLQSTNEKLFF
.,TRBV6-5,few,TRBJ2-6,TGTGCCAGCAGTTACACCCGGGTCCAAAAATCCGGCTCTGGGGCCAACGTCCTGACTTTC,CASSYTRVQKSGSGANVLTF
TRBD2,TRBV18,.,TRBJ2-1,TGTGCCAGCTCACCATTTGGACTAGCGGGGGGGAACAATGAGCAGTTCTTC,CASSPFGLAGGNNEQFF
TRBD2,TRBV29-1,many,TRBJ2-1,TGCAGCGTGGGAGGGGACAATGAGCAGTTCTTC,CSVGGDNEQFF
.,TRBV12-3/TRBV12-4,few,TRBJ1-2,TGTGCCAGCAGCCTCGGAGGCAGTCCGGATGGCTACACCTTC,CASSLGGSPDGYTF
TRBD2,TRBV4-1,.,TRBJ2-2,TGCGCCAGCAGCCAGCAAGGACAACCGTCTAGCGGGAGGGAGACCGGGGAGCTGTTTTTT,CASSQQGQPSSGRETGELFF
.,TRBV7-3,few,TRBJ2-5,TGTGCCACCCATTTGGCACAGGTCCAAAGGGGGACCCAGTACTTC,CATHLAQVQRGTQYF
.,TRBV12-3/TRBV12-4,.,TRBJ2-1,TGCGCCAGCAGTAGGGAATGGAATGAGCAGTTCTTC,CASSREWNEQFF
.,TRBV29-1,.,TRBJ2-1,TGCAGCGTTGAATCGACCGGGTCTAATGAGCAGTTCTTC,CSVESTGSNEQFF
TRBD1,TRBV20-1,few,TRBJ2-1,TGCAGTGCTAGAAGGCGTCCCGGGACAGCCTACAATGAGCAGTTCTTC,CSARRRPGTAYNEQFF
.,TRBV2,few,TRBJ2-2,TGTGCCAGCAGTGAAATAGCCTATAACACCGGGGAGCTGTTTTTT,CASSEIAYNTGELFF
TRBD2,TRBV4-2,.,TRBJ2-5,TGTGCCAGCAGCCAAGGAATAGCGGGGGGCGATCGAGAGACCCAGTACTTC,CASSQGIAGGDRETQYF
.,TRBV7-3,few,TRBJ2-6,TGTGCCAGCAGCTTAACCAGGTTCTCCAACGTCCTGACTTTC,CASSLTRFSNVLTF
.,TRBV6-5,.,TRBJ2-1,TGTGCCAGCAGTTACTCTTCTTATGGGGGGGGGCGTGAGCAGTTCTTT,CASSYSSYGGGREQFF
TRBD2,TRBV28,few,TRBJ2-7,TGTGCCAGCAGTTCTAGCGGGGCAGGATGGACCTACGAGCAGTACTTC,CASSSSGAGWTYEQYF
.,TRBV20-1,few,TRBJ1-4,TGCAGTGCTGTAATTGCGGCGACTGTCGAAAAACTGTTTTTT,CSAVIAATVEKLFF
TRBD2,TRBV4-3,.,TRBJ2-3,TGCGCCAGCAGCCAAGGGATTGGACTAGCGGGAAGGCTGAGCACAGATACGCAGTATTTT,CASSQGIGLAGRLSTDTQYF
.,TRBV5-1,few,TRBJ1-2,TGCGCCAGCAGCCCCCACAATTACTTAAACTATGGCTACACCTTC,CASSPHNYLNYGYTF